What follows describes a single T cell receptor beta chain. Its binding antigen is unknown. No much larger clone exists at a distance of one base, and base qualities are not known. This entry belongs to a study of Graves' ophthalmopathy and Graves' hyperthyroidism (dated by TCRdb to the late 2010s). About the full investigation: Stable hyperthyroidism was defined as no progression to ophthalmopathy within 18 months of follow-up. A discovery set of 90 to 100 patients (roughly 41 ophthalmopathy, some 58 stable hyperthyroidism) was enrolled to explore V-J signatures distinguishing ophthalmopathy from hyperthyroidism. In total, 120 to 150 blood samples were TCR-sequenced: some 43 ophthalmopathy, approximately 80 hyperthyroidism and some 17 hyperthyroidism-to-ophthalmopathy patients. The study used TCR beta repertoire signatures to distinguish Graves' ophthalmopathy from Graves' hyperthyroidism and to predict progression to ophthalmopathy. Once sampling was done, hyperthyroidism patients were given methimazole at a starting dose of 30 mg daily, while ophthalmopathy patients were given high-dose intravenous methylprednisolone. In roughly six hyperthyroidism patients, T-cell repertoires of thyroid tissue and blood were compared. An independent validation cohort comprised about 20 hyperthyroidism patients and roughly 15 patients who later progressed from hyperthyroidism to ophthalmopathy. Overall study outcomes, separate from this receptor: No statistical method was used to set the sample size in advance, and the investigators knew which group each participant was assigned to. Most of the expanded thyroid clonotypes with a frequency above 0.001 were also detected in blood, and it was suggested that the thyroid immune response may be reflected by blood repertoires. In validation, the model predicted ophthalmopathy progression with about 70% sensitivity and approximately 75% specificity; 12 predicted patients were CT-confirmed with GO in a median of about 6.2 months. In cross-validation, the 13-signature model distinguished ophthalmopathy from stable hyperthyroidism with approximately 90% sensitivity and roughly 81% specificity, while in the test set the corresponding values were about 80% and 75%.

From a lookup of the germline V gene (reference sequence), CDR1 and CDR2 are DFQATT and SNEGSKA. V was cut back by 3 bases and J by 8 bases, leaving a gap of 13 bases between them. Taken from cysteine to phenylalanine, the CDR3 has 13 residues. Just CDR3 DNA is preserved here, 39 bases in frame from base 1. For repertoire sequencing, TCR beta CDR3 regions were amplified from RNA transcripts. HTBI primers and the Qiagen OneStep RT-PCR kit were used in a first-round RT-PCR, which was followed by a second-round multiplex PCR, size selection and purification. The libraries underwent paired-end sequencing with 100 bp reads on an Illumina HiSeq2000. Concerning the study's data processing: Reads were processed with SOAPnuke, discarding reads with adapters, uncalled bases, mean Phred below 15, or no exact constant-primer or identifier match. High-quality paired reads were merged with COPE v1.2.5. Unique nucleotide sequences were defined as clonotypes and aligned to IMGT TRB V, D and J references using MiTCR v1.1. The analysis was limited to V-J combinations with a frequency above 0.0001, which together covered approximately 99% of the repertoires. A TCR clonal expansion and chaos score per V-J combination was defined as the ratio of F50 clonal expansion to chaos observed in the TCRdist matrix. Welch's t-statistics and random forest were used to reduce features to over ten V-J combinations, which were fed into a naive Bayes classifier. The similarity between thyroid and blood repertoires was quantified using the Morisita-Horn index. TCRdb reprocessed the public reads (quality trimming at Q25 with fastp, clone calling with MiXCR) and kept in-frame beta chains. Every CDR3 protein is listed once, alongside the most common genes and DNA of its rows. Clone size and V and J calls follow TCRdb, not the original study. The sample includes around 1.1 million distinct CDR3 sequences, with about 36% observed a single time. Over 8.5% of the sample goes to the ten largest clones.

Hyperthyroidism patients were newly diagnosed, with disease duration under 2 months, and aged 18 to 65 years. Patients were excluded if they had other autoimmune diseases, uncontrolled infections, pregnancy or lactation. Clinical symptoms, serum thyroxine, TRAb, thyroid ultrasound and orbital computed tomography formed the basis of the diagnosis. Total RNA was extracted using Trizol reagent, and RNA quality was checked on an Agilent 2100 Bioanalyzer. The source is an adult man with Graves' hyperthyroidism. The sequence is built from TRBV20-1 and TRBJ1-4, with the D gene call left open. Material: peripheral blood or thyroid tissue (not recorded which). CDR3 region: CSASPPAREKLFF. The base sequence is TGCAGTGCTAGCCCCCCCGCCAGGGAAAAACTGTTTTTT.